The 30 T cell receptor beta chains below all came from one sample that was sequenced in a study of human T cells and chemical hapten exposure. As for time point: patch test 2, 6 weeks after DPC sensitization. Stated treatment: therapeutic diphenylcyclopropenone sensitization with weekly scalp DPC. In TCRdb, the RACE reads were re-called with MiXCR into one record per CDR3 protein. Of some 350,000 distinct CDR3 sequences listed, over 6% were seen once; the top ten hold roughly 5.4%. Specimen: whole blood, collected in connection with sensitization to the hapten diphenylcyclopropenone (DPC). The receptors originated from a woman aged 18-29 years with alopecia areata. Some clones in this sample may be carry-over from other donors' samples.

The rearrangement links TRBV29-1 to TRBJ1-5, with 10 bases aligning to TRBD1. Germline CDR1 SQVTM, CDR2 ANQGSEA. Germline trimming cut 7 bases from V and 5 bases from J; bases unmatched to any gene: 5. CDR3 length: 13 residues. The CDR3 spells CSAGQGVDQPQHF. In nucleotides, the CDR3 is TGCAGCGCCGGACAGGGGGTGGATCAGCCCCAGCATTTT.

The sample holds a few counts of this clonotype. The chain couples TRBV16 to TRBJ1-1; D not certain. The CDR3 totals 12 residues. V lost 5 bases and J 8 bases, leaving 12 bases between the germline ends. Germline values: CDR1 KGHSY, CDR2 FQNENV. CDR3 sequence (DNA): TGTGCCAGCAGCGGCGACCCCACCGAAGCTTTCTTT. It yields the protein CASSGDPTEAFF.

There are a few counts of this clonotype. J is TRBJ2-7 and V is TRBV3-1, with D tentatively TRBD1 or TRBD2 (6 bases each). The CDR3 extends over 15 amino acids. The V gene lost 2 bases and the J gene lost 3 bases, with 14 bases spanning the gap. Germline lookup yields CDR1 LGHDT and CDR2 YNNKEL (reference sequence). CDR3 sequence (DNA): TGTGCCAGCAGCCAAACTGGGGGGCCCTTCTACGAGCAGTACTTC. This encodes CASSQTGGPFYEQYF.

This clonotype has at least ten counts. The rearrangement uses TRBV6-2 or TRBV6-3 and TRBJ1-1, with a tentative D call TRBD1 (6 bases). The V gene's germline CDR1 is MNHEY and CDR2 SVGEGT. This CDR3 spans 12 amino acids. V was trimmed by 7 bases and J by 6 bases, leaving 12 bases between them. CDR3 in amino acids: CASIFGTPEAFF. In DNA, the CDR3 is TGTGCCAGCATCTTTGGGACACCTGAAGCTTTCTTT.

This clonotype turned up a few times. This rearrangement joins TRBV4-3 to TRBJ2-4, with unresolved D. CDR1 LGHNA and CDR2 YSLEER come from the germline V gene. This CDR3 has 18 residues. Trimming removed 4 bases at V and 0 bases at J, with 19 bases between. The CDR3 is CASSPKYGRTLAKNIQYF. DNA of the CDR3: TGCGCCAGCAGCCCAAAGTACGGACGGACGCTAGCCAAAAACATTCAGTACTTC.

This clonotype showed up many times. The chain is built from TRBV19 and TRBJ2-1; possible D gene TRBD1, 5 bases. Germline-derived CDR1 and CDR2 are LNHDA and SQIVND (reference sequence). This CDR3 contains 13 residues. The germline V and J ends were trimmed by 0 bases and 10 bases, with 10 bases remaining between them. The CDR3 DNA sequence: TGTGCCAGTAGTATAGAATGGCGGACAGAGCAGTTCTTC. Its protein is CASSIEWRTEQFF.

The chain combines TRBV9 with TRBJ2-3, with TRBD2 identical over 10 bases. Germline CDR1 SGDLS, CDR2 YYNGEE. The CDR3 totals 17 residues. The V segment lost 4 bases and the J segment 5 bases; nucleotides outside the gene matches: 13. Here the CDR3 reads CASSPQGAGGPIDTQYF. The CDR3 nucleotides are TGTGCCAGCAGCCCGCAGGGAGCGGGGGGGCCAATAGATACGCAGTATTTT.

J is TRBJ2-7 and V is TRBV13; D gene uncertain. In germline, CDR1 is PRHDT, CDR2 FYEKMQ (reference sequence). Trimming took 5 bases from V and 6 from J, leaving 11 bases between them. This CDR3 contains 12 residues. CDR3 DNA: TGTGCCAGCAGCCCACAGTGGGGCGAGCAGTACTTC. As protein: CASSPQWGEQYF.

The chain's CDR3 is CASSSLRTPTNYGYTF. The CDR3, as DNA: TGTGCCAGCAGCTCTCTGAGGACGCCGACTAACTATGGCTACACCTTC. The J gene is TRBJ1-2, the V gene TRBV13; D gene ambiguous. Germline V gene data show CDR1 as PRHDT and CDR2 as FYEKMQ (reference sequence). The V end was cut by 4 bases, the J end by 0 bases, with 15 bases between. This CDR3 spans 16 amino acids.

This clonotype was recorded a few times. This chain joins TRBV10-3 and TRBJ1-1; no reliable D call. The CDR3 has 14 residues. V dropped 4 bases and J dropped 1 base, with 10 bases sitting between them. Germline-derived CDR1 and CDR2 are ENHRY and SYGVKD. CDR3 protein: CAISGARANTEAFF. The CDR3 DNA reads as TGTGCCATCAGTGGGGCCCGGGCGAACACTGAAGCTTTCTTT.

Many counts were recorded for this clonotype. The V call is TRBV5-1, the J call TRBJ1-5; 9 nucleotides match TRBD1. The CDR3 spans 15 residues. CDR1 and CDR2 from the germline V gene are SGHRS and YFSETQ. V lost 4 bases to trimming and J lost 3 bases; unmatched junction nucleotides: 5. CDR3 sequence reads: CASSAGTGTNQPQHF. The CDR3, as DNA: TGCGCCAGCAGCGCAGGGACAGGGACCAATCAGCCCCAGCATTTT.

V is TRBV6-1 and J is TRBJ2-3, with D maybe TRBD2 (6 bases). The germline CDR1 and CDR2 sequences are MNHNS and SASEGT. With 3 bases removed from V and 4 bases from J, the gap between germline ends came to 14 bases. The CDR3 sequence is 15 residues long. The CDR3 region is CASSESVPGADTQYF. CDR3 coding DNA: TGTGCCAGCAGTGAGAGCGTGCCGGGGGCAGATACGCAGTATTTT.

This clonotype was seen only a few times. This chain uses TRBV5-1 with TRBJ2-3, with 9 positions matching TRBD1. After removal of 0 bases from V and 4 bases from J, the junction contained 9 bases not matched to a gene. Germline CDR1 and CDR2: SGHRS and YFSETQ. The CDR3 length is 17 residues. The CDR3 bases are TGCGCCAGCAGCTTGGCCCTGGAGACAGGGGGGGCAGATACGCAGTATTTT. Its protein is CASSLALETGGADTQYF.

V is TRBV27 and J is TRBJ2-1; D possibly matches TRBD1 or TRBD2 (5 bases each). V lost 4 bases to trimming and J lost 8 bases, with 21 bases between them. This CDR3 region has 16 residues. The germline CDR1 and CDR2 sequences are MNHEY and SMNVEV (reference sequence). The CDR3 here is CASSWGNQGFRDEQFF. In DNA form, the CDR3 reads TGTGCCAGCAGTTGGGGGAATCAGGGTTTTAGGGATGAGCAGTTCTTC.

This clonotype was observed a handful of times. J is TRBJ1-1 and V is TRBV27, with D perhaps matching TRBD1 (6 bases). V was clipped by 5 bases and J by 0 bases, with 13 bases between them. This CDR3 comprises 15 residues. Germline V CDR1 and CDR2: MNHEY, SMNVEV (reference sequence). The CDR3 here is CASSPDRGMNTEAFF. In DNA, the CDR3 is TGTGCCAGCAGTCCGGACAGAGGAATGAACACTGAAGCTTTCTTT.

V usage is TRBV19 and J usage is TRBJ2-5, with D unresolved. The V and J ends lost 1 base and 2 bases respectively, with 11 bases between them. This CDR3 has 15 amino acids. The germline V gene has CDR1 LNHDA and CDR2 SQIVND (reference sequence). The CDR3 reads CASSIAGSYQETQYF. The CDR3 nucleotides read TGTGCCAGTAGTATAGCAGGATCTTATCAAGAGACCCAGTACTTC.

This clonotype occurred many times. V is TRBV20-1 and J is TRBJ1-5; D perhaps matches TRBD1 (5 bases). The CDR3 is made up of 13 amino acids. Germline lookup yields CDR1 DFQATT and CDR2 SNEGSKA (reference sequence). V lost 6 bases and J 3 bases, leaving 12 bases between the germline ends. The CDR3 DNA reads TGCAGTGCGTATCAGGGCTCCAATCAGCCCCAGCATTTT. Its protein product is CSAYQGSNQPQHF.

This clonotype was recorded at least ten times. This rearrangement joins TRBV7-8 to TRBJ2-2; 7 nucleotides line up with TRBD1. The CDR3 covers 15 residues. Unmatched junction bases numbered 2, after V lost 1 base and J lost 3 bases. Germline V gene lookup returns CDR1 SGHVS and CDR2 FQNEAQ. The CDR3 is CASSLGTGYTGELFF. The CDR3 bases are TGTGCCAGCAGCTTAGGGACAGGTTACACCGGGGAGCTGTTTTTT.

This sequence joins TRBV7-9 and TRBJ2-3, with D uncertain. Germline V gene lookup returns CDR1 SEHNR and CDR2 FQNEAQ (reference sequence). This CDR3 has 14 residues. Trimming cost V 1 base and J 1 base, with 6 bases left between them. The CDR3 bases are TGTGCCAGCAGCTTAGAGACCCGCACAGATACGCAGTATTTT. It specifies CASSLETRTDTQYF.

The rearrangement joins TRBV10-3 to TRBJ1-3, with TRBD1 identical over 9 bases. The junction had 5 bases not matched to a gene; V was cut back by 10 bases and J by 4 bases. Germline loops: CDR1 ENHRY, CDR2 SYGVKD. This CDR3 has 13 residues. CDR3 nucleotides: TGTGCCACCTACAGGGGGCAAGGAAACACCATATATTTT. This translates into CATYRGQGNTIYF.

The chain links TRBV6-2 or TRBV6-3 to TRBJ2-1; D remains unclear. V lost 3 bases, J lost 10 bases, and 13 bases lay in between. CDR3 length equals 13 residues. CDR1 and CDR2 (germline): MNHEY, SVGEGT. The CDR3 DNA is TGTGCCAGCAGTTATGACTCGTTCCGGGAGCAGTTCTTC. Its translation is CASSYDSFREQFF.

This clonotype was counted a few times. The genes are TRBV12-3 or TRBV12-4 and TRBJ2-1, with 8 bases matching TRBD1. The trim removed 3 bases at V and 12 bases at J, leaving 10 bases unmatched. This CDR3 spans 14 amino acids. The CDR3 sequence: CASSFRGLFGRQFF. Written as DNA, the CDR3 is TGTGCCAGCAGTTTCAGGGGGCTCTTTGGTAGGCAGTTCTTC.

This clonotype was recorded at least ten times. The chain joins TRBV4-1 to TRBJ2-1, with 7 bases that match TRBD1. V shed 4 bases and J 0 bases; nucleotides not matched to a gene: 6. The CDR3 is 16 amino acids. CDR1 and CDR2 from the germline V gene are MGHRA and YSYEKL. In DNA, the CDR3 is TGCGCCAGCAGCCCACAGGGGACCCCCTCCTACAATGAGCAGTTCTTC. Translating gives CASSPQGTPSYNEQFF.

This clonotype appeared many times. J is TRBJ1-1 and V is TRBV12-3 or TRBV12-4, with D uncertain. V was shortened by 3 bases and J by 2 bases, with 10 bases between the two germline ends. The CDR3 consists of 14 residues. CDR3 residues: CASSFAGTNTEAFF. The DNA of the CDR3 is TGTGCCAGCAGTTTTGCAGGCACTAACACTGAAGCTTTCTTT.

This clonotype was recorded at least ten times. The chain combines TRBV5-4 with TRBJ1-2, with D hard to call. With 3 bases removed from V and 0 bases from J, the gap between germline ends came to 9 bases. Germline values: CDR1 SGHNT, CDR2 YYREEE (reference sequence). There are 14 residues in the CDR3. The DNA for the CDR3 is TGTGCCAGCAGCTCACACACAGCTAACTATGGCTACACCTTC. It encodes CASSSHTANYGYTF.

The chain has TRBV6-2 or TRBV6-3 and TRBJ1-2, with 7 bases matching TRBD1. The CDR3 covers 14 residues. V was pared by 6 bases and J by 4 bases, with 8 bases of the junction left unmatched. CDR1 is MNHEY and CDR2 is SVGEGT in the germline V gene. The CDR3 protein is CASRPAGTAYGYTF. CDR3 in DNA: TGTGCCAGCAGACCAGCCGGGACAGCCTATGGCTACACCTTC.

The rearrangement joins TRBV10-3 to TRBJ2-3, with TRBD2 matching 14 bases. V lost 5 bases, J lost 0 bases, and 10 bases stayed unmatched. The germline gives CDR1 ENHRY, CDR2 SYGVKD. The CDR3 runs 19 residues. CDR3 DNA sequence: TGTGCCATCAGTTTGGGACTAGCGGGGGAAATTGGGAGCACAGATACGCAGTATTTT. It codes for CAISLGLAGEIGSTDTQYF.

This clonotype showed up many times. This sequence joins TRBV5-1 and TRBJ2-3; 7 bases agree with TRBD2. Germline V gene sequence: CDR1 SGHRS, CDR2 YFSETQ. This CDR3 region has 15 residues. Germline trimming cut 2 bases from V and 1 base from J; bases unmatched to any gene: 4. CDR3 amino acids: CASSFSGTGTDTQYF. The DNA of the CDR3 is TGCGCCAGCAGCTTCAGCGGGACTGGCACAGATACGCAGTATTTT. Full variable domain (missing parts from reference TRBV5-1 and TRBJ2-3): KAGVTQTPRYLIKTRGQQVTLSCSPISGHRSVSWYQQTPGQGLQFLFEYFSETQRNKGNFPGRFSGRQFSNSRSEMNVSTLELGDSALYLCASSFSGTGTDTQYFGPGTRLTVL.

The chain links TRBV7-2 to TRBJ2-3, with 8 nucleotides matching TRBD2. The CDR3 runs 15 residues. V lost 3 bases, J lost 4 bases, and 6 bases stayed unmatched. The germline V gene has CDR1 SGHTA and CDR2 FQGNSA. The CDR3 coding sequence is TGTGCCAGCAGCTTTAAGCGGGGGTTAGCAGATACGCAGTATTTT. This encodes CASSFKRGLADTQYF.

This clonotype was recorded many times. The chain employs TRBV6-2 or TRBV6-3 and TRBJ2-3; perhaps TRBD1 as D (6 bases). This CDR3 is 15 amino acids long. Germline V gene data show CDR1 as MNHEY and CDR2 as SVGEGT. With 5 bases removed from V and 0 bases from J, the gap between germline ends came to 12 bases. The CDR3 spells CASSTGTLSTDTQYF. Written as DNA, the CDR3 is TGTGCCAGCAGTACCGGGACACTTAGCACAGATACGCAGTATTTT.